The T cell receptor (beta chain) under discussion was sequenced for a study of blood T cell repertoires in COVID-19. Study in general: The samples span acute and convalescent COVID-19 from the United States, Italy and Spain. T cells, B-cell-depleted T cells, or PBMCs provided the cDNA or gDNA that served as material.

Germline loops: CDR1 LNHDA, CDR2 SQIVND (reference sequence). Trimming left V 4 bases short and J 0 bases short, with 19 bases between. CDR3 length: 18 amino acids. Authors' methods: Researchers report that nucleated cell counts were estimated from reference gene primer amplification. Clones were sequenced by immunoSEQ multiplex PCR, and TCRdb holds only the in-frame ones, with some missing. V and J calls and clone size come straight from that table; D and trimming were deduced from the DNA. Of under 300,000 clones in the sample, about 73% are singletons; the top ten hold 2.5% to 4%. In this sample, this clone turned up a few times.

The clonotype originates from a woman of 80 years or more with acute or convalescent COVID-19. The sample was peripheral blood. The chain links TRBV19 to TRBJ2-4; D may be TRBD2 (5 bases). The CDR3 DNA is TGTGCCAGTAGTAAAGGACTCGACTTGCCCCTAGCCAAAAACATTCAGTACTTC. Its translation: CASSKGLDLPLAKNIQYF.